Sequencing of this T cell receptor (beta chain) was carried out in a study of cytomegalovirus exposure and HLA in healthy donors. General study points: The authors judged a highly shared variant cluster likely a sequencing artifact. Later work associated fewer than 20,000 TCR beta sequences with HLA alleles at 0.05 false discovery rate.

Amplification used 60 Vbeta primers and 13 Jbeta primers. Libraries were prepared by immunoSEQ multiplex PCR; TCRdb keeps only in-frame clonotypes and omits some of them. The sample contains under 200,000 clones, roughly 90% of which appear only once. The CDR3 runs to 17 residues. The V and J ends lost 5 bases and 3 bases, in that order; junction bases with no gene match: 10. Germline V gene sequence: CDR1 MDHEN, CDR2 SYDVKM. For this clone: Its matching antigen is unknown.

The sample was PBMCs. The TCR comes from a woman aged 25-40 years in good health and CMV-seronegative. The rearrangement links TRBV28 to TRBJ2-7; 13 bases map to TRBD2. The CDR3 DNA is TGTGCCAGCAGTACCCTACTAGCGGGGGGGCGTAACTACGAGCAGTACTTC. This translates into CASSTLLAGGRNYEQYF.